The rows below give T cell receptor beta chains drawn from one sample of a study of identical twins' blood T cells. TCRdb processed the 5' RACE reads anew with MiXCR; each CDR3 protein has one entry. The table records 350,000 to 400,000 distinct CDR3 sequences, more than 25% of them present only once. The sequencing sample was made of PBMCs. The receptor set was obtained from a woman between 18 and 55 years old in good health. Each CDR3 is given with its conserved first and last residue. A D gene is named only where the DNA matches it firmly. Only part of the rows carry a size: once, few, many, or a class if the clone is expanded.

abundance	d_gene	j_gene	v_gene	CDR3aa	CDR3nt
few	NA	TRBJ2-7	TRBV12-3/TRBV12-4	CASSLVSPEQYF	TGTGCCAGCAGTTTAGTCAGCCCCGAGCAGTACTTC
few	TRBD2	TRBJ2-1	TRBV12-3/TRBV12-4	CASSILAGGPWNEQFF	TGTGCCAGCAGTATACTAGCGGGGGGGCCATGGAATGAGCAGTTCTTC
NA	TRBD1	TRBJ1-1	TRBV20-1	CSATGSYTEAFF	TGCAGTGCGACAGGGTCGTACACTGAAGCTTTCTTT
few	TRBD2	TRBJ2-1	TRBV27	CASSLWGGTNEQFF	TGTGCCAGCAGTTTATGGGGGGGAACGAATGAGCAGTTCTTC
few	TRBD1	TRBJ1-1	TRBV12-3/TRBV12-4	CASSPGQGGDSDTEAFF	TGTGCCAGCAGTCCGGGACAGGGTGGGGATTCGGACACTGAAGCTTTCTTT
few	NA	TRBJ1-6	TRBV4-3	CASSFHRLISYNSPLHF	TGCGCCAGCAGCTTTCACAGGCTTATCTCCTATAATTCACCCCTCCACTTT
many	NA	TRBJ1-1	TRBV27	CASSWSGVGGTEAFF	TGTGCCAGCAGTTGGTCTGGGGTTGGGGGCACTGAAGCTTTCTTT
few	NA	TRBJ1-4	TRBV20-1	CSARSPGEKLFF	TGCAGTGCTAGATCCCCTGGCGAAAAACTGTTTTTT
NA	NA	TRBJ1-4	TRBV19	CASTSILGNEKLFF	TGTGCCAGTACCTCCATCTTGGGAAATGAAAAACTGTTTTTT
once	NA	TRBJ1-5	TRBV23-1	CASSRQHRSNQPQHF	TGCGCCAGCAGCCGTCAGCATAGGAGCAATCAGCCCCAGCATTTT
NA	NA	TRBJ1-1	TRBV2	CASRAGANTEAFF	TGTGCCAGCAGAGCAGGGGCGAACACTGAAGCTTTCTTT
many	TRBD1	TRBJ1-1	TRBV29-1	CSVARTGGTEAFF	TGCAGCGTTGCCAGGACAGGGGGCACTGAAGCTTTCTTT
few	NA	TRBJ1-4	TRBV25-1	CASSEFISPGRDEKLFF	TGTGCCAGCAGTGAATTTATTTCGCCAGGGAGAGATGAAAAACTGTTTTTT